This TCR beta chain was recorded in a study of T cell responses to AZD1222 COVID-19 vaccine. Study results and limitations: Rises in breadth and depth of Spike-specific TCRs came after two AZD1222 doses.

The junction had 7 bases not matched to a gene; V was cut back by 2 bases and J by 9 bases. The CDR3 runs 14 residues. Germline-derived CDR1 and CDR2 are MDHEN and SYDVKM. This clone turned up a few times. What it binds is unknown. This table comes from immunoSEQ multiplex PCR, and its TCRdb copy is limited to in-frame clones, with some not included. The table records about 150,000 clones, over 70% of them present only once. This clonotype originated in an adult who received the AZD1222 COVID-19 vaccine. The sequencing used peripheral blood, collected 28 days after the second AZD1222 dose. The rearrangement joins TRBV28 to TRBJ2-1; TRBD2 matches at 7 bases. The CDR3 DNA reads as TGTGCCAGCAGTTTAACGGGGGGTAGAATTGAGCAGTTCTTC. It specifies CASSLTGGRIEQFF.